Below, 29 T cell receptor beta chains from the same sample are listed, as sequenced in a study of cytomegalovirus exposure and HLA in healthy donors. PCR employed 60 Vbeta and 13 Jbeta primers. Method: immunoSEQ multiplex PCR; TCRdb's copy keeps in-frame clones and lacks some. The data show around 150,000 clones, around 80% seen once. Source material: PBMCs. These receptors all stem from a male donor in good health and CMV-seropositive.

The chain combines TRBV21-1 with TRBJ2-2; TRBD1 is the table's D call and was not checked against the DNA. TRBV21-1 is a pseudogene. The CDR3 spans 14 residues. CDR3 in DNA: TGTGCCAGCAGCGTCCCGTGGACAGCCGGGGAGCTGTTTTTT. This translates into CASSVPWTAGELFF.

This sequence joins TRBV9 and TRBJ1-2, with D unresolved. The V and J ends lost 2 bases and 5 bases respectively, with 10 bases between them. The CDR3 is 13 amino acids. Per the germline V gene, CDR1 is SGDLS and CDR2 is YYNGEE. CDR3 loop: CASSVSGNYGYTF. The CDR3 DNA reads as TGTGCCAGCAGCGTCTCCGGGAATTATGGCTACACCTTC.

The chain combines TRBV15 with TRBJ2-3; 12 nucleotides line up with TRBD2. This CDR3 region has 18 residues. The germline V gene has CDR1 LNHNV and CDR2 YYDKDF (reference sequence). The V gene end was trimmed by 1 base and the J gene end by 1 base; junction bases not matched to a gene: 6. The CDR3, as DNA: TGTGCCACCAGCAGAGGCCCCAGACTAGCGGGGGGCACAGATACGCAGTATTTT. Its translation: CATSRGPRLAGGTDTQYF.

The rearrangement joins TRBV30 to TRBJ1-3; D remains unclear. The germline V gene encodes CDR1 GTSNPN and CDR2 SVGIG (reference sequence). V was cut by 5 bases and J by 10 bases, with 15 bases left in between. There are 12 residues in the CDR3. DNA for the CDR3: TGTGCCTGGGGAACGGGGTACCTAACCATATATTTT. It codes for CAWGTGYLTIYF.

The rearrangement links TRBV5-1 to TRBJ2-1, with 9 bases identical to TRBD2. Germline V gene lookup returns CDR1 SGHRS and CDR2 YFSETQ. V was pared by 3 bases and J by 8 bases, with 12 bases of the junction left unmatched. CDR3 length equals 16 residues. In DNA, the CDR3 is TGCGCCAGCAGCTCGAAGGGCCTAGCGGGATGGGATGAGCAGTTCTTC. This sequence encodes CASSSKGLAGWDEQFF.

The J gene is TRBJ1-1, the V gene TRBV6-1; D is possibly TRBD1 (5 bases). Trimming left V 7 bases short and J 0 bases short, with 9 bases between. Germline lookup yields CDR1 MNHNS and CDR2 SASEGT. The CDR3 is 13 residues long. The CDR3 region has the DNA TGTGCCAGCAAACAGGTTGTGAACACTGAAGCTTTCTTT. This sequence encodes CASKQVVNTEAFF.

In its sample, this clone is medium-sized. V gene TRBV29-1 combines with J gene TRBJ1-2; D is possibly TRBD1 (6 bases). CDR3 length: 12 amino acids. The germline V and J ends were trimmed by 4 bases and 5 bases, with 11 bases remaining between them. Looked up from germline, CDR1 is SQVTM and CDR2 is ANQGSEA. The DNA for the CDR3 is TGCAGCGTTGGAGAGACAGGTTATGGCTACACCTTC. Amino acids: CSVGETGYGYTF.

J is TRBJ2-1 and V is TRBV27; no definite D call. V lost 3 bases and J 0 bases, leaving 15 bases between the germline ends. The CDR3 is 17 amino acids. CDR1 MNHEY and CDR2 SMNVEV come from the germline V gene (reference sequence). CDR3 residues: CASSFGSSRVSYNEQFF. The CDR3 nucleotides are TGTGCCAGCAGTTTTGGTAGCAGCCGCGTCTCCTACAATGAGCAGTTCTTC.

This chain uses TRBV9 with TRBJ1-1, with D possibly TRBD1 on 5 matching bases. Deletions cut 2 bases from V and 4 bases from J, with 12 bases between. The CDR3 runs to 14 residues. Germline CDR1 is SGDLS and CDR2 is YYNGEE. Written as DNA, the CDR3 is TGTGCCAGCAGCGTGGGGCAGGGTTTCACTGAAGCTTTCTTT. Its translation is CASSVGQGFTEAFF.

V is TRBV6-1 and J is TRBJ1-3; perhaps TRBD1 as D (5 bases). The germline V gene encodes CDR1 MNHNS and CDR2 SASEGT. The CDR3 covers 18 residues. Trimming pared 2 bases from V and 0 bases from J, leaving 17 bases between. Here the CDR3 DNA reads TGTGCCAGCAGTGAATGGAGAAAAGGGGCGAGCTCTGGAAACACCATATATTTT. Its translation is CASSEWRKGASSGNTIYF.

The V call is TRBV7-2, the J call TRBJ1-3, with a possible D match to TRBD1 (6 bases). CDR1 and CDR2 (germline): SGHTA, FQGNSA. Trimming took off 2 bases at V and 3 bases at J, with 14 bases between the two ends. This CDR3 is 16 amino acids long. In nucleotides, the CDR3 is TGTGCCAGCAGCTTACCGCAGGGGCGCCTTGGAAACACCATATATTTT. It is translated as CASSLPQGRLGNTIYF.

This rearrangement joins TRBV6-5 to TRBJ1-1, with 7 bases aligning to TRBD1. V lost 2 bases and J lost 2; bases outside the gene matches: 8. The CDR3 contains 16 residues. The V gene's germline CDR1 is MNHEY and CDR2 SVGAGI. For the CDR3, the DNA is TGTGCCAGCAGTTACGGGGGGACAGCTCGAAACACTGAAGCTTTCTTT. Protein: CASSYGGTARNTEAFF.

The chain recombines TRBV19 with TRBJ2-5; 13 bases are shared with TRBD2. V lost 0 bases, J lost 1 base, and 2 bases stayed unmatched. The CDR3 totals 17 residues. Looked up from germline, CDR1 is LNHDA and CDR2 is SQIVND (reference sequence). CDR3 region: CASSIDWTSGGQETQYF. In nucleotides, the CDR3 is TGTGCCAGTAGTATAGATTGGACTAGCGGGGGCCAAGAGACCCAGTACTTC.

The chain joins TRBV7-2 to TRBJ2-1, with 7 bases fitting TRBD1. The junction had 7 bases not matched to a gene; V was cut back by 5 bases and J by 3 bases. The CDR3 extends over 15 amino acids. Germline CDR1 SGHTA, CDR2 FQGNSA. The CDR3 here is CASSATGALYNEQFF. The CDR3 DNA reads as TGTGCCAGCAGCGCCACAGGGGCCCTCTACAATGAGCAGTTCTTC.

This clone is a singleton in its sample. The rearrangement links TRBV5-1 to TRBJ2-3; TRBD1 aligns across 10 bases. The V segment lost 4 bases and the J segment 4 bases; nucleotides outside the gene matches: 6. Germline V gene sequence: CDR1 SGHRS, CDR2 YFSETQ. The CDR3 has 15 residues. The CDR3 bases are TGCGCCAGCAGCGAAATGACAGGGGGCGCAGATACGCAGTATTTT. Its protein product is CASSEMTGGADTQYF.

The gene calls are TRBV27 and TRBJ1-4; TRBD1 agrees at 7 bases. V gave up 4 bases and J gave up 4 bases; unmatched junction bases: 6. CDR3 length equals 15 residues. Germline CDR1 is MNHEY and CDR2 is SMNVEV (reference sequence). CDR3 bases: TGTGCCAGCAGTTCAGGACAGGCCCTTAATGAAAAACTGTTTTTT. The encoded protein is CASSSGQALNEKLFF.

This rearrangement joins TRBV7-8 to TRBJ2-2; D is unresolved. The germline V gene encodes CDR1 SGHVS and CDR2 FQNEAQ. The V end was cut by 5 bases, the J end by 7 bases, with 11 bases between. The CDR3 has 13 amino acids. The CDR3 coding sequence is TGTGCCAGCAGCCCCCCGTTTATCGGGGAGCTGTTTTTT. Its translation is CASSPPFIGELFF. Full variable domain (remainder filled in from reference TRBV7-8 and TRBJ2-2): GAGVSQSPRYKVAKRGQDVALRCDPISGHVSLFWYQQALGQGPEFLTYFQNEAQLDKSGLPSDRFFAERPEGSVSTLKIQRTQQEDSAVYLCASSPPFIGELFFGEGSRLTVL.

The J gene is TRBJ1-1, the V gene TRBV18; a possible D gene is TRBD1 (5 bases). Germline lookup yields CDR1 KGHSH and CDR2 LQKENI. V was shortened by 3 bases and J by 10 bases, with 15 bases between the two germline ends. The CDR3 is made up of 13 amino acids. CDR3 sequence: CASSPDSSDVAFF. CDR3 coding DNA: TGTGCCAGCTCACCTGACAGCTCGGATGTAGCTTTCTTT.

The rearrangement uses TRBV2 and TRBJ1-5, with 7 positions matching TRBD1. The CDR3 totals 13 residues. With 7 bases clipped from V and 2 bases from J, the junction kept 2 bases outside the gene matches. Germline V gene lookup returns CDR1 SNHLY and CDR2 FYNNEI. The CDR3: CASKGTGNQPQHF. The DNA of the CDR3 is TGTGCCAGCAAAGGGACAGGCAATCAGCCCCAGCATTTT.

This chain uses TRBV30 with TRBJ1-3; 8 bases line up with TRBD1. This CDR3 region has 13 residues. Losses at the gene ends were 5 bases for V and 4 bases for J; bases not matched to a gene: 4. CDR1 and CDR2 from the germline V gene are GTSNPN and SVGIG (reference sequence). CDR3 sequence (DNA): TGTGCCTGGGCAGGGGGCGCAGGAAACACCATATATTTT. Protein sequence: CAWAGGAGNTIYF.

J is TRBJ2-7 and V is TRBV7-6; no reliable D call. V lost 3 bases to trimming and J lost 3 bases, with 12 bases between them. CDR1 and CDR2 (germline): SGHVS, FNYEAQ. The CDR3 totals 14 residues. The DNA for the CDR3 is TGTGCCAGCAGCTTGGCCGGGTTGGGCTACGAGCAGTACTTC. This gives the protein CASSLAGLGYEQYF.

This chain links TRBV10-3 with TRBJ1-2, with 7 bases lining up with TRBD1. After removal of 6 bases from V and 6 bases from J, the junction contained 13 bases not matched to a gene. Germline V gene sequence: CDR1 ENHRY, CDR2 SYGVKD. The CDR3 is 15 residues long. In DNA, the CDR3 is TGTGCCATCAGCCGAGGGGGCCAGGGCGAAGATGGCTACACCTTC. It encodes CAISRGGQGEDGYTF.

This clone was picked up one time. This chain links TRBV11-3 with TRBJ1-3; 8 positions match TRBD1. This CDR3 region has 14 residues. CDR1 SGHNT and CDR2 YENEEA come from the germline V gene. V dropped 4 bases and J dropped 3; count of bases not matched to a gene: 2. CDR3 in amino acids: CASSYGQGGNTIYF. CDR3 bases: TGTGCCAGCAGCTACGGACAGGGTGGAAACACCATATATTTT.

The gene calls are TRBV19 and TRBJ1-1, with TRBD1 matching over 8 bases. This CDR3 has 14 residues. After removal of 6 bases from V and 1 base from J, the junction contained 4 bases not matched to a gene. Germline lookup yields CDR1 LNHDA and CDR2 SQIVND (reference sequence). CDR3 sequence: CASRPGGRNTEAFF. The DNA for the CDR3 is TGTGCCAGTAGACCAGGGGGCAGGAACACTGAAGCTTTCTTT.

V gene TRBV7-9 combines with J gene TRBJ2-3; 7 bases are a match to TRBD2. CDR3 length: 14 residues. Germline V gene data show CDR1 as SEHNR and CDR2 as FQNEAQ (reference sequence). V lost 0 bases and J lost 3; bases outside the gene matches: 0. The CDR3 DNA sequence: TGTGCCAGCAGCTTAGCGGGAGGGACAGATACGCAGTATTTT. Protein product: CASSLAGGTDTQYF.

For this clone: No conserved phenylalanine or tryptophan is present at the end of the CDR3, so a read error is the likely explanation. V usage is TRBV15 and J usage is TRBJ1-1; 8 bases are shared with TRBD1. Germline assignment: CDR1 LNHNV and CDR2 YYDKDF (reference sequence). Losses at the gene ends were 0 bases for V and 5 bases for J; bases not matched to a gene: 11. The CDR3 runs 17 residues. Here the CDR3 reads CATSRDGQGAVSTEAFS. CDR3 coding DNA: TGTGCCACCAGCAGAGATGGTCAGGGGGCCGTGAGTACTGAAGCTTTCTCT.

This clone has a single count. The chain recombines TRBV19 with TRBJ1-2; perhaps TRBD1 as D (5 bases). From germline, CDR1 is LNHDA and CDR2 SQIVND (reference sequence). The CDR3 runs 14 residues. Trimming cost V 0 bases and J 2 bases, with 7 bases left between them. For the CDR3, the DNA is TGTGCCAGTAGTATAGATCGGGGGAACTATGGCTACACCTTC. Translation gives CASSIDRGNYGYTF.

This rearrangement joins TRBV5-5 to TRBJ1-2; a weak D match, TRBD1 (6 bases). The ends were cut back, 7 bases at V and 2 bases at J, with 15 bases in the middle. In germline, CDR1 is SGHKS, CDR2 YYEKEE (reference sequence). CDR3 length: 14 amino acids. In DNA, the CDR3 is TGTGCCAGCTCGGGCGCAGGGACAAACTATGGCTACACCTTC. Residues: CASSGAGTNYGYTF.

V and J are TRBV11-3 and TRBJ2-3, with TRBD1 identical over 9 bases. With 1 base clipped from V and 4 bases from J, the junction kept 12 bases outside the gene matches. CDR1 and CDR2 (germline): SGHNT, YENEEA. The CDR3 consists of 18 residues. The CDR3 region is CASSLGDRVSASPDTQYF. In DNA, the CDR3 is TGTGCCAGCAGCTTAGGGGACAGGGTTTCTGCGAGTCCAGATACGCAGTATTTT.